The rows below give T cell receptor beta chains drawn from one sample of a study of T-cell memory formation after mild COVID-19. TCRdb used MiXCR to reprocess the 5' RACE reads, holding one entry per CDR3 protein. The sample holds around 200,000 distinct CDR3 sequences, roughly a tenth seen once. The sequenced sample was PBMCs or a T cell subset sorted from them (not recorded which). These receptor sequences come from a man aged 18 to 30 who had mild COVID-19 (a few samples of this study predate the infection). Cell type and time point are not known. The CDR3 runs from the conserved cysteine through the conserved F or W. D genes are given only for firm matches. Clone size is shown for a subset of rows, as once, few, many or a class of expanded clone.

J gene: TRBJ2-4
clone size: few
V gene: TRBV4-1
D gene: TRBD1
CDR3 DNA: TGCGCCAGCAGCTCAACCTGGACAACAGGGGCAGGGGTGATTCAGTACTTC
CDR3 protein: CASSSTWTTGAGVIQYF

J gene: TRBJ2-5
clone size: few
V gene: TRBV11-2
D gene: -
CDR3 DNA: TGTGCCAGCAGCTTTCCACAGGAATTTGAAGAGACCCAGTACTTC
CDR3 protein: CASSFPQEFEETQYF

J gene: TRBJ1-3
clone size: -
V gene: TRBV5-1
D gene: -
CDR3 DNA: TGCGCCAGCAGCTTCGACGGGGAAAGGATCTCTGGAAACACCATATATTTT
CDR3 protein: CASSFDGERISGNTIYF

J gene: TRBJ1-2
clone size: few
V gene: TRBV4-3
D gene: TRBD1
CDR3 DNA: TGCGCCAGCAGCCAGGCCGACAGGGGGATCTATGGCTACACCTTC
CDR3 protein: CASSQADRGIYGYTF

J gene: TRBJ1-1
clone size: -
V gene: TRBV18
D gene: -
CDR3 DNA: TGTGCCAGCTCACCACGCCTCGAGGCCGGAGGCACTGAAGCTTTCTTT
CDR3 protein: CASSPRLEAGGTEAFF

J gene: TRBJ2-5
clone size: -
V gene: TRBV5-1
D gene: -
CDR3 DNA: TGCGCCAGCAGCCCAGCACCGGGGTTCCAAGAGACCCAGTACTTC
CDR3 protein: CASSPAPGFQETQYF

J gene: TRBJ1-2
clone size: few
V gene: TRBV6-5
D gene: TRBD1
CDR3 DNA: TGTGCCAGCAGTTGGCAGGGGGCGGACTATGGCTACACCTTC
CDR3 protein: CASSWQGADYGYTF

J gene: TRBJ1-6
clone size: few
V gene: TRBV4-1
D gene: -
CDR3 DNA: TGCGCCAGCAGCCAAGAAGGGGGTTGGAATTCACCCCTCCACTTT
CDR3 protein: CASSQEGGWNSPLHF

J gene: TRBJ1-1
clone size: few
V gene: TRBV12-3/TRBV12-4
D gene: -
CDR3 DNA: TGTGCCAGCTCGTCCGCGGGCTTCCTCATGAACACTGAAGCTTTCTTT
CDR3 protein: CASSSAGFLMNTEAFF

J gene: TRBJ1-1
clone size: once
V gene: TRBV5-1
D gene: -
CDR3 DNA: TGCGCCAGCAGCTTGGACCAGGGCGGGACTGAAGCTTTCTTT
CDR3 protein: CASSLDQGGTEAFF

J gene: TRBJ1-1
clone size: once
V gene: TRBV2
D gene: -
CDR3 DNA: TGTGCGAGCAGGGGAGGGAGCATGAACACTGAAGCTTTCTTT
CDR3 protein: CASRGGSMNTEAFF